The rows below give T cell receptor beta chains drawn from one sample of a study of cytomegalovirus exposure and HLA in healthy donors. Data came from immunoSEQ multiplex PCR; TCRdb stores just in-frame clones and leaves some out. The sample has around 200,000 clones; about four fifths are singletons. Sequenced: PBMCs. The receptors here all came from a woman aged 18-29 years in good health and CMV-seropositive. CDR3s leave out the opening cysteine and the closing phenylalanine or tryptophan. The D gene is left open where the match is weak.

J gene,D gene,V gene,CDR3 protein
TRBJ2-1,TRBD2,TRBV28,ASSLLAGANNEQF
TRBJ1-2,NA,TRBV6-5,ASRTGTGSGYT
TRBJ2-1,NA,TRBV9,ASSAETGYDNEQF
TRBJ2-7,NA,TRBV5-1,ASSLFQGSYEQY
TRBJ1-2,NA,TRBV2,ASNLEPFYT
TRBJ1-1,NA,TRBV11-2,ASSLGSRRTEAF
TRBJ2-7,NA,TRBV7-8,ASSLGGRRTYEQY
TRBJ2-2,NA,TRBV5-1,ASSINTGELF
TRBJ2-3,NA,TRBV11-2,ASSYTSSRLGTDTQY
TRBJ1-6,NA,TRBV7-9,ASSLAAAPLH